A single sample gave rise to the 25 T cell receptor beta chains below, sequenced in a study of cytotoxic CD8 clonotypes in ibrutinib-treated CLL. TCRdb's copy holds only in-frame clones and misses some; the assay was immunoSEQ multiplex PCR. Altogether tens of thousands of clones are present, about 68% being singletons, with the ten largest covering about 26%. Sequenced here: PBMCs, sampled before ibrutinib treatment. Receptor source: a human donor with chronic lymphocytic leukemia.

The CDR3, as DNA: TGCAGCGTTGCGGCGGGAGTGAGCACAGATACGCAGTATTTT. Its translation is CSVAAGVSTDTQYF. The rearrangement links TRBV29-1 to TRBJ2-3; 7 bases fit TRBD2. The CDR3 sequence is 14 residues long. CDR1 is SQVTM, CDR2 ANQGSEA, per germline. The junction had 4 bases not matched to a gene; V was cut back by 4 bases and J by 0 bases.

The chain combines TRBV18 with TRBJ2-1, with 10 bases that match TRBD2. The CDR3 runs to 16 residues. V shed 3 bases, J shed 6 bases, and the junction held 8 bases outside the gene matches. The germline gives CDR1 KGHSH, CDR2 LQKENI. The CDR3 is CASSPFLAGGLNEQFF. CDR3 sequence (DNA): TGTGCCAGCTCACCCTTCTTAGCGGGAGGTCTCAATGAGCAGTTCTTC. The whole variable domain, remainder taken from reference TRBV18 and TRBJ2-1, is NAGVMQNPRHLVRRRGQEARLRCSPMKGHSHVYWYRQLPEEGLKFMVYLQKENIIDESGMPKERFSAEFPKEGPSILRIQQVVRGDSAAYFCASSPFLAGGLNEQFFGPGTRLTVL.

This chain links TRBV27 with TRBJ2-2; D may be TRBD2 (5 bases). The V gene's germline CDR1 is MNHEY and CDR2 SMNVEV (reference sequence). V lost 3 bases and J lost 0, with 11 bases in between. The CDR3 runs 16 residues. The chain's CDR3 is CASSLRVAANTGELFF. CDR3 bases: TGTGCCAGCAGTTTGCGGGTGGCCGCGAACACCGGGGAGCTGTTTTTT.

This sequence joins TRBV9 and TRBJ2-1, with TRBD2 matching 8 bases. There are 15 residues in the CDR3. Germline CDR1 and CDR2: SGDLS and YYNGEE. The junction had 1 base not matched to a gene; V was cut back by 0 bases and J by 2 bases. The CDR3 coding sequence is TGTGCCAGCAGCGTAGGCGGGAGGACCTACAATGAGCAGTTCTTC. Translation: CASSVGGRTYNEQFF.

This clone occurred a few times. This rearrangement joins TRBV14 to TRBJ2-7; 13 nucleotides line up with TRBD2. The junction had 8 bases not matched to a gene; V was cut back by 3 bases and J by 6 bases. CDR1 SGHDN and CDR2 FVKESK come from the germline V gene. The CDR3 length is 16 residues. The CDR3 region has the DNA TGTGCCAGCAGCCATCGGACCGGGACTAGCGGGATCGAGCAGTACTTC. It specifies CASSHRTGTSGIEQYF.

The chain recombines TRBV5-1 with TRBJ2-7; D might be TRBD1 or TRBD2, each matching 5 bases. Deletions cut 0 bases from V and 7 bases from J, with 14 bases between. The CDR3 consists of 14 residues. Germline lookup yields CDR1 SGHRS and CDR2 YFSETQ. The CDR3 region has the DNA TGCGCCAGCAGCTTGGTCACAGGCCCGGGGGAGCAGTACTTC. This encodes CASSLVTGPGEQYF.

The chain couples TRBV15 to TRBJ1-5; D is uncertain. The CDR3 loop spans 15 amino acids. Trimming cost V 3 bases and J 1 base, with 10 bases left between them. Germline lookup yields CDR1 LNHNV and CDR2 YYDKDF (reference sequence). The CDR3 DNA reads TGTGCCACCAGCAGTGGGTTCTGGAGCAATCAGCCCCAGCATTTT. This translates into CATSSGFWSNQPQHF.

The chain has TRBV7-3 and TRBJ2-1; the D is unclear. In germline, CDR1 is SGHTA, CDR2 FQGTGA. The CDR3 extends over 14 amino acids. V was trimmed by 5 bases and J by 7 bases, leaving 15 bases between them. The CDR3, as DNA: TGTGCCAGCAGCCCGAGTATACTTTCGAATGAGCAGTTCTTC. It yields the protein CASSPSILSNEQFF. Full variable domain (rest looked up from reference TRBV7-3 and TRBJ2-1): GAGVSQTPSNKVTEKGKYVELRCDPISGHTALYWYRQSLGQGPEFLIYFQGTGAADDSGLPNDRFFAVRPEGSVSTLKIQRTERGDSAVYLCASSPSILSNEQFFGPGTRLTVL.

This clone was seen more than once but under ten times. V usage is TRBV5-1 and J usage is TRBJ1-3; the D gene is possibly TRBD1 (5 bases). This CDR3 has 14 residues. Germline assignment: CDR1 SGHRS and CDR2 YFSETQ. V was shortened by 0 bases and J by 6 bases, with 10 bases between the two germline ends. This chain's CDR3 is CASSLAGSQNTIYF. CDR3 nucleotides: TGCGCCAGCAGCTTGGCAGGGTCCCAAAACACCATATATTTT. The complete variable domain, with remaining parts taken from reference TRBV5-1 and TRBJ1-3, reads KAGVTQTPRYLIKTRGQQVTLSCSPISGHRSVSWYQQTPGQGLQFLFEYFSETQRNKGNFPGRFSGRQFSNSRSEMNVSTLELGDSALYLCASSLAGSQNTIYFGEGSWLTVV.

This clone was picked up one time. The J gene is TRBJ2-7, the V gene TRBV19; 7 bases line up with TRBD2. Germline-derived CDR1 and CDR2 are LNHDA and SQIVND (reference sequence). V dropped 5 bases and J dropped 1; count of bases not matched to a gene: 11. This CDR3 spans 16 amino acids. CDR3 residues: CASSPRGGSHSYEQYF. CDR3 DNA sequence: TGTGCCAGTAGTCCCCGGGGCGGGAGTCATTCCTACGAGCAGTACTTC.

This clone was counted a few times. V gene TRBV19 combines with J gene TRBJ1-3; unclear D gene. Germline-derived CDR1 and CDR2 are LNHDA and SQIVND (reference sequence). With 5 bases removed from V and 0 bases from J, the gap between germline ends came to 11 bases. The CDR3 is 15 amino acids. For the CDR3, the DNA is TGTGCCAGTAGTTGGAGGTCTTCCTCTGGAAACACCATATATTTT. Its protein product is CASSWRSSSGNTIYF.

The chain uses TRBV6-5 and TRBJ2-2; a weak D match, TRBD1 (5 bases). The V and J ends lost 6 bases and 5 bases respectively, with 13 bases between them. The CDR3 sequence is 14 residues long. CDR1 MNHEY and CDR2 SVGAGI come from the germline V gene. CDR3 in amino acids: CASRTGYATGELFF. As DNA, the CDR3 is TGTGCCAGCAGAACAGGATATGCGACCGGGGAGCTGTTTTTT.

This chain joins TRBV6-6 and TRBJ2-7, with a tentative D call TRBD2 (5 bases). Germline CDR1 is MNHNY and CDR2 is SVGAGI (reference sequence). CDR3 length equals 14 residues. Trimming took 5 bases from V and 3 from J, leaving 14 bases between them. CDR3 region: CASSNKGLHYEQYF. The DNA for the CDR3 is TGTGCCAGCAGTAACAAAGGACTCCACTACGAGCAGTACTTC.

The rearrangement joins TRBV9 to TRBJ2-2; D possibly corresponds to TRBD2 (5 bases). Germline V lookup: CDR1 SGDLS, CDR2 YYNGEE. V lost 4 bases and J lost 6, with 10 bases in between. This CDR3 has 13 amino acids. Here the CDR3 DNA reads TGTGCCAGCAGCCTCCCGGGATCCGGGGAGCTGTTTTTT. Amino acids: CASSLPGSGELFF.

This chain joins TRBV2 and TRBJ1-2; D is uncertain. The CDR3 runs 14 residues. CDR1 is SNHLY and CDR2 is FYNNEI in the germline V gene. V was cut by 5 bases and J by 5 bases, with 15 bases left in between. Here the CDR3 DNA reads TGTGCCAGCAGTCTCTCCGGGCCCCGATATGGCTACACCTTC. Translating it yields CASSLSGPRYGYTF. Combining the CDR3 with reference TRBV2 and TRBJ1-2 gives the whole variable domain EPEVTQTPSHQVTQMGQEVILRCVPISNHLYFYWYRQILGQKVEFLVSFYNNEISEKSEIFDDQFSVERPDGSNFTLKIRSTKLEDSAMYFCASSLSGPRYGYTFGSGTRLTVV.

The rearrangement links TRBV7-2 to TRBJ2-7; D is unresolved. The CDR3 totals 13 residues. Looked up from germline, CDR1 is SGHTA and CDR2 is FQGNSA. The V gene lost 4 bases and the J gene lost 7 bases, with 14 bases spanning the gap. CDR3 bases: TGTGCCAGCAGCTACGTAATCCAAGGGGAGCAGTACTTC. Its translation is CASSYVIQGEQYF.

The chain recombines TRBV2 with TRBJ2-7, with a tentative D call TRBD1 (7 bases). V shed 4 bases and J shed 4 bases, with 17 bases lying between them. CDR1 SNHLY and CDR2 FYNNEI come from the germline V gene. The CDR3 totals 15 residues. CDR3 DNA: TGTGCCAGCAGTGTTAATCCAGGGGGGATTTACGAGCAGTACTTC. Protein product: CASSVNPGGIYEQYF. Variable domain in full (rest from reference TRBV2 and TRBJ2-7): EPEVTQTPSHQVTQMGQEVILRCVPISNHLYFYWYRQILGQKVEFLVSFYNNEISEKSEIFDDQFSVERPDGSNFTLKIRSTKLEDSAMYFCASSVNPGGIYEQYFGPGTRLTVT.

The rearrangement uses TRBV5-1 and TRBJ1-1, with a possible D match to TRBD1 (5 bases). V was clipped by 0 bases and J by 1 base, with 7 bases between them. Germline V lookup: CDR1 SGHRS, CDR2 YFSETQ. The CDR3 spans 14 residues. CDR3 residues: CASSLVGTNTEAFF. The CDR3 DNA sequence: TGCGCCAGCAGCTTGGTAGGGACGAACACTGAAGCTTTCTTT.

In this sample, this clone turned up a few times. This chain uses TRBV7-9 with TRBJ2-5; D might be TRBD1 (6 bases). From germline, CDR1 is SEHNR and CDR2 FQNEAQ (reference sequence). This CDR3 is built from 17 residues. Deletions cut 5 bases from V and 2 bases from J, with 21 bases between. In DNA, the CDR3 is TGTGCCAGCAGCCCAACTTTACCAGGGGTGCCGCAAGAGACCCAGTACTTC. As protein: CASSPTLPGVPQETQYF. The whole variable domain, filled in from reference TRBV7-9 and TRBJ2-5, reads DTGVSQNPRHKITKRGQNVTFRCDPISEHNRLYWYRQTLGQGPEFLTYFQNEAQLEKSRLLSDRFSAERPKGSFSTLEIQRTEQGDSAMYLCASSPTLPGVPQETQYFGPGTRLLVL.

The chain is built from TRBV19 and TRBJ1-4; 7 bases agree with TRBD1. With V trimmed by 8 bases and J by 4 bases, 10 bases remained unmatched. CDR1 is LNHDA and CDR2 is SQIVND in the germline V gene (reference sequence). The CDR3 length is 15 residues. The CDR3: CASCGTARLNEKLFF. The DNA of the CDR3 is TGTGCCAGTTGTGGGACAGCGAGACTTAATGAAAAACTGTTTTTT.

The V call is TRBV27, the J call TRBJ1-1, with a tentative D call TRBD1 (5 bases). CDR3 length: 15 amino acids. V was cut by 2 bases and J by 10 bases, with 20 bases left in between. Germline assignment: CDR1 MNHEY and CDR2 SMNVEV (reference sequence). In DNA, the CDR3 is TGTGCCAGCAGTTTAATTCCCCGGGGTCCTGGGGGAGCTTTCTTT. Its protein product is CASSLIPRGPGGAFF.

The genes are TRBV27 and TRBJ2-5, with D possibly matching TRBD1 (6 bases). Germline CDR1 reads MNHEY; CDR2 reads SMNVEV (reference sequence). The V end was cut by 3 bases, the J end by 2 bases, with 7 bases between. CDR3 length: 13 residues. CDR3 bases: TGTGCCAGCAGTTTTCAGGGGCAAGAGACCCAGTACTTC. Translated: CASSFQGQETQYF.

The rearrangement uses TRBV30 and TRBJ2-1, with D perhaps matching TRBD1 (6 bases). Per the germline V gene, CDR1 is GTSNPN and CDR2 is SVGIG (reference sequence). The CDR3 covers 17 residues. V was cut by 2 bases and J by 0 bases, with 17 bases left in between. CDR3 nucleotides: TGTGCCTGGAGTTCCAGGGGCGGAGGTAGCTCCTACAATGAGCAGTTCTTC. This translates into CAWSSRGGGSSYNEQFF. The entire variable domain, with the rest obtained from reference TRBV30 and TRBJ2-1, is as follows: SQTIHQWPATLVQPVGSPLSLECTVEGTSNPNLYWYRQAAGRGLQLLFYSVGIGQISSEVPQNLSASRPQDRQFILSSKKLLLSDSGFYLCAWSSRGGGSSYNEQFFGPGTRLTVL.

The J gene is TRBJ2-1, the V gene TRBV6-1; no clear D. Germline CDR1 MNHNS, CDR2 SASEGT. CDR3 length: 13 amino acids. V was shortened by 2 bases and J by 12 bases, with 14 bases between the two germline ends. As DNA, the CDR3 is TGTGCCAGCAGTGAATTGTCTCCCCGAGGGCAGTTCTTC. Protein product: CASSELSPRGQFF.

This chain joins TRBV6-1 and TRBJ1-2, with 8 bases lining up with TRBD1. Trimming removed 1 base from V and 5 bases from J; junction bases left unmatched: 9. Germline CDR1 reads MNHNS; CDR2 reads SASEGT. This CDR3 is built from 16 residues. The CDR3, as DNA: TGTGCCAGCAGTGAAGTTGCAGGGGGCGATATATATGGCTACACCTTC. As protein: CASSEVAGGDIYGYTF.